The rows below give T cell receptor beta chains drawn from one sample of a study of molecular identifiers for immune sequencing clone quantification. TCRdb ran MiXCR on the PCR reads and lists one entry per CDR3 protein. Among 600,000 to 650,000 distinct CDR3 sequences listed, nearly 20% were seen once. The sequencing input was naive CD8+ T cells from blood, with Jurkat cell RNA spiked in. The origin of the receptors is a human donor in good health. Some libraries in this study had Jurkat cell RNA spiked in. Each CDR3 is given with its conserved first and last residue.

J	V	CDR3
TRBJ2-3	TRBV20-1	CSASRGGDGDTQYF
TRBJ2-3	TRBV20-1	CSARDQDRLTDTQYF
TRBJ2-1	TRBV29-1	CSVVGGRYNDQFF
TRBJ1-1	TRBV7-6	CASSLAGAGWPETEAFF
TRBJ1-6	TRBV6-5	CASSYPFGTGNSPLHF
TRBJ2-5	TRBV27	CASSLLGTMQETQYF
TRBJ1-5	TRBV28	CASSPRATVRQPQHF
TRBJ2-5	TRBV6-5	CASSYGFSGGATETQYF
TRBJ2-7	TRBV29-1	CSVEGAPEEQYF
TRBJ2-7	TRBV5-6	CASSFGTSGSVTYEQYF
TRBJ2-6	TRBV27	CASSPENSGANVLTF
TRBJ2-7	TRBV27	CASSLEPGTPYEQYF
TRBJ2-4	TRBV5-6	CASSLEIAKNIQYF
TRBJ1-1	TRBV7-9	CASSSDPKMGNTEAFF
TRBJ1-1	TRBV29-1	CSVEEARGWPFF
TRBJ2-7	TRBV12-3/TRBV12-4	CASSLIPYEQYF
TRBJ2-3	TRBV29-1	CSITGTSGDLSTDTQYF
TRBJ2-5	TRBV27	CASSTGTHFPQETQYF
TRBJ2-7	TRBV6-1	CASSQTSGRGEQYF
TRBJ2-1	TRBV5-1	CASSLAPGVYYNEQLF
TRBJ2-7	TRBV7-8	CASTPGTGLPYEQYF
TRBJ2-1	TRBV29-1	CSVEKTDSYNEQFF
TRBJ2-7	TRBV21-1	CASSHRLAGGARF
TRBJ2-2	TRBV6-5	CASTLELGSEDTGELFF
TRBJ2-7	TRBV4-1	CASSQGKAHEQYF
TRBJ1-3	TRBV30	CAWSGVAVSGNTIYF
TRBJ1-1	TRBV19	CASSNGPNTEAFF
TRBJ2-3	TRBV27	CASSPSQDTQYF
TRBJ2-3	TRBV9	CASSPGIAYRVSDTQYF
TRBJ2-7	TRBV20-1	CSAESTTDYEQYF
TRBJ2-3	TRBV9	CASSGSGRAADTQYF
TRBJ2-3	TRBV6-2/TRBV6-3	CASSYVVSGTDTQYF
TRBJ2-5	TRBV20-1	CSARVLAGTPRETQYF
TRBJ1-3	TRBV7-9	CASSPPVSSGNTIYF
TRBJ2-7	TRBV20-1	CSAKRLKAGANRYEQYF
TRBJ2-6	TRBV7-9	CASSPTLESGANVLTF
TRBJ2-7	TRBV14	CASSPLYGQSSYEQYF
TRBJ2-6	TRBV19	CASSIISGANVLTF
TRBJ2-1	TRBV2	CASSEVGRYNEQFF